The clone carrying this T cell receptor (delta chain) was counted at least ten times. The antigen remains undetermined. A read error likely explains this, since a far larger clone differs by one base. The identical CDR3 is also encoded by other nucleotide sequences in the sample. This entry is derived from a study of γδ T cells in repeated Plasmodium falciparum infection. Turning to the study itself: Malian children with intense seasonal malaria exposure were compared with matched Australian children. Sampling occurred at baseline, pre-infection for selected infections, and 21 days post-infection. The study, taken as a whole, reports: Many TCRgamma sequences overlapped between individuals in stable Vgamma9/Vdelta2+ repertoires.

The CDR3 contains 16 residues. The germline V gene has CDR1 GEAIGNYY and CDR2 EKD. V lost 7 bases and J lost 2; bases outside the gene matches: 11. Flow sorting of PBMC yielded separate Vgamma9/Vdelta2+ and Vdelta2-negative gammadelta T cell populations for bulk repertoire analysis. Each sorted gammadelta sample had TRG and TRD chains sequenced. TCRdb made new clone calls on the multiplex PCR reads using CATT. The table shows about 93,000 delta-chain clones, with less than 1% occurring only once. The receptor was isolated from a pool of human donors (malaria-infected and uninfected, not separated). The rearrangement uses TRDV2 and TRDJ1; 11 positions match TRDD3. The specimen sequenced was gamma-delta T cells from blood. DNA for the CDR3: TGTGCCTGCGACCCCCTAATGGGGGATACGACCGATAAACTCATCTTT. Translation gives CACDPLMGDTTDKLIF.